Below, 17 T cell receptor beta chains from the same sample are listed, as sequenced in a study of blood T cell repertoires in COVID-19. Profiled with immunoSEQ multiplex PCR; TCRdb holds only in-frame clones, not every one. The data show roughly 230,000 clones, with 75% to 85% seen just once and more than 4.5% held by the top ten. The specimen sequenced was peripheral blood. The receptors here all came from a man aged 45-65 years with COVID-19, enrolled during active disease.

V is TRBV9 and J is TRBJ1-2; 9 nucleotides match TRBD1. The CDR3 is made up of 14 amino acids. The junction had 2 bases not matched to a gene; V was cut back by 0 bases and J by 5 bases. Germline V gene sequence: CDR1 SGDLS, CDR2 YYNGEE. In DNA form, the CDR3 reads TGTGCCAGCAGCGTAGGGGACAGGGAGTATGGCTACACCTTC. Translating it yields CASSVGDREYGYTF.

The chain has TRBV15 and TRBJ1-1, with D maybe TRBD1 (5 bases). The ends were cut back, 1 base at V and 5 bases at J, with 17 bases in the middle. Germline CDR1 and CDR2: LNHNV and YYDKDF (reference sequence). This CDR3 region has 16 residues. Written as DNA, the CDR3 is TGTGCCACCAGCAGAGTGTCCCTTAGGGGAGGAACTGAAGCTTTCTTT. This encodes CATSRVSLRGGTEAFF.

This sequence joins TRBV3-1 (or the pseudogene TRBV3-2) and TRBJ1-6; D gene unclear. CDR3 length equals 13 residues. V dropped 1 base and J dropped 10 bases, with 8 bases sitting between them. Germline values: CDR1 LGHDT, CDR2 YNNKEL (reference sequence). CDR3 coding DNA: TGTGCCAGCAGCCAAGTGGAGCGGTCACCCCTCCACTTT. Translation gives CASSQVERSPLHF.

This clone turned up a few times. The chain uses TRBV3-1 (or the pseudogene TRBV3-2) and TRBJ2-2, with 9 positions matching TRBD2. Germline CDR1 LGHDT, CDR2 YNNKEL (reference sequence). The CDR3 covers 16 residues. V trimming: 4 bases; J trimming: 2 bases; junction bases outside the gene matches: 5. CDR3 sequence reads: CASSLGLALNTGELFF. CDR3 DNA sequence: TGTGCCAGCAGCCTGGGACTAGCACTAAACACCGGGGAGCTGTTTTTT.

On this clone itself: Within the sample, other DNA sequences also encode this same CDR3. J is TRBJ2-1 and V is TRBV7-3; 12 nucleotides agree with TRBD1. The CDR3 contains 15 residues. The germline gives CDR1 SGHTA, CDR2 FQGTGA. Trimming cost V 4 bases and J 4 bases; bases outside gene matches: 2. The CDR3 spells CASSSGQGAYNEQFF. CDR3 nucleotide sequence: TGTGCCAGCAGCTCGGGACAGGGGGCGTACAATGAGCAGTTCTTC. Combining the CDR3 with reference TRBV7-3 and TRBJ2-1 gives the whole variable domain GAGVSQTPSNKVTEKGKYVELRCDPISGHTALYWYRQSLGQGPEFLIYFQGTGAADDSGLPNDRFFAVRPEGSVSTLKIQRTERGDSAVYLCASSSGQGAYNEQFFGPGTRLTVL.

The V call is TRBV5-4, the J call TRBJ1-4; weak D call: TRBD1 (5 bases). The CDR3 extends over 15 amino acids. Germline V gene data show CDR1 as SGHNT and CDR2 as YYREEE (reference sequence). The germline V and J ends were trimmed by 0 bases and 5 bases, with 11 bases remaining between them. The CDR3 DNA follows: TGTGCCAGCAGCTTGGAGGGGTCAGGAAATGAAAAACTGTTTTTT. Translation: CASSLEGSGNEKLFF.

The V gene is TRBV5-6, the J gene TRBJ1-5; possibly TRBD1 for D (6 bases). Per the germline V gene, CDR1 is SGHDT and CDR2 is YYEEEE. This CDR3 spans 15 amino acids. Trimming left V 3 bases short and J 1 base short, with 11 bases between. DNA of the CDR3: TGTGCCAGCAGCTCAGGACAGCGAAGCAATCAGCCCCAGCATTTT. Translation: CASSSGQRSNQPQHF.

V and J are TRBV5-5 and TRBJ2-5, with TRBD1 matching over 7 bases. V lost 4 bases, J lost 4 bases, and 7 bases stayed unmatched. Germline-derived CDR1 and CDR2 are SGHKS and YYEKEE (reference sequence). CDR3 length: 14 residues. The CDR3 here is CASSPWRQGETQYF. The CDR3 DNA reads as TGTGCCAGCAGCCCGTGGCGACAGGGAGAGACCCAGTACTTC.

V usage is TRBV7-9 and J usage is TRBJ2-3; TRBD2 is a possible D gene (7 bases). V lost 1 base to trimming and J lost 2 bases, with 13 bases between them. Germline V gene data show CDR1 as SEHNR and CDR2 as FQNEAQ (reference sequence). This CDR3 has 16 residues. CDR3 nucleotide sequence: TGTGCCAGCAGCTTAGAAGGGGGGGTTTTCACAGATACGCAGTATTTT. Amino acid sequence: CASSLEGGVFTDTQYF.

This chain links TRBV24-1 with TRBJ2-1; maybe TRBD2 (8 bases). Trimming cost V 6 bases and J 9 bases, with 32 bases left between them. Germline CDR1 and CDR2: KGHDR and SFDVKD. The CDR3 consists of 19 residues. CDR3 sequence (DNA): TGTGCCACCAGTAACCGGGACAGCTACTCAGGACTAGCCCGGAGTGAGCAGTTCTTC. Translating gives CATSNRDSYSGLARSEQFF.

J is TRBJ2-5 and V is TRBV5-4; D is uncertain. CDR3 length: 14 amino acids. V lost 1 base, J lost 2 bases, and 9 bases lay in between. Per germline, CDR1 SGHNT and CDR2 YYREEE (reference sequence). The CDR3 loop is CASSLFYSQETQYF. The CDR3 DNA follows: TGTGCCAGCAGCTTGTTTTACAGTCAAGAGACCCAGTACTTC.

The chain recombines TRBV7-6 with TRBJ2-7, with 9 nucleotides matching TRBD1. Germline lookup yields CDR1 SGHVS and CDR2 FNYEAQ. With V trimmed by 1 base and J by 6 bases, 10 bases remained unmatched. The CDR3 runs 16 residues. The CDR3: CASSLGWTGDIAEQYF. In DNA form, the CDR3 reads TGTGCCAGCAGCTTAGGTTGGACAGGGGACATAGCCGAGCAGTACTTC.

The rearrangement uses TRBV7-8 and TRBJ2-7; TRBD2 aligns across 7 bases. Unmatched junction bases numbered 7, after V lost 5 bases and J lost 3 bases. The CDR3 has 14 amino acids. Germline V gene lookup returns CDR1 SGHVS and CDR2 FQNEAQ. CDR3 loop: CASSTDPGGYEQYF. Here the CDR3 DNA reads TGTGCCAGCAGCACCGACCCGGGAGGCTACGAGCAGTACTTC. Full variable domain (remainder filled in from reference TRBV7-8 and TRBJ2-7): GAGVSQSPRYKVAKRGQDVALRCDPISGHVSLFWYQQALGQGPEFLTYFQNEAQLDKSGLPSDRFFAERPEGSVSTLKIQRTQQEDSAVYLCASSTDPGGYEQYFGPGTRLTVT.

In its sample, this clone was seen once. This CDR3 is CATSTGTGVGEQFF. The DNA of the CDR3 is TGTGCCACTTCTACCGGGACAGGGGTGGGTGAGCAGTTCTTC. This rearrangement joins TRBV6-4 to TRBJ2-1; 10 bases are shared with TRBD1. CDR1 MRHNA and CDR2 SNTAGT come from the germline V gene. CDR3 length: 14 amino acids. V lost 10 bases and J lost 9; bases outside the gene matches: 12.

The rearrangement links TRBV7-2 to TRBJ2-3, with a weak D call TRBD1 (6 bases). V shed 4 bases and J shed 5 bases, with 10 bases lying between them. CDR3 length equals 13 residues. Germline V gives CDR1 SGHTA, CDR2 FQGNSA. As DNA, the CDR3 is TGTGCCAGCAGCTCAACAGGGAGAGATACGCAGTATTTT. Protein sequence: CASSSTGRDTQYF.

The chain carries TRBV29-1 and TRBJ2-3; D might be TRBD1 (6 bases). Germline V gene sequence: CDR1 SQVTM, CDR2 ANQGSEA. V was clipped by 3 bases and J by 4 bases, with 17 bases between them. CDR3 length: 15 residues. For the CDR3, the DNA is TGCAGCGTTGATGCCGGAGACCCAGGGGCAGATACGCAGTATTTT. Translating gives CSVDAGDPGADTQYF.

This rearrangement joins TRBV5-1 to TRBJ2-5, with 8 positions matching TRBD2. CDR3 length equals 16 residues. V lost 2 bases, J lost 5 bases, and 11 bases stayed unmatched. Germline CDR1 reads SGHRS; CDR2 reads YFSETQ. CDR3 DNA sequence: TGCGCCAGCAGCTTATATCCGGGGGGGCAGGGCGAGACCCAGTACTTC. This translates into CASSLYPGGQGETQYF.